The T cell receptor (beta chain) under discussion was sequenced for a study of T cells in narcolepsy listed by TCRdb under 2018. Describing the broader study: Healthy control donors were enrolled in the study alongside patients who had narcolepsy type 1 or type 2 (NT1, NT2). Autoreactive T cells targeting hypocretin neuron self-antigens (hypocretin, TRIB2) were sought in narcolepsy patients, and TCR Vbeta sequencing was used to track clonotypes in blood and CSF. General study outcomes and caveats: Some blood memory CD4+ repertoires from patients and controls contained no sequences matching autoreactive T cell clones. Numbers of sequenced blood memory CD4+ clonotypes were comparable, averaging about 40,000 in patients and 30,000 to 35,000 in controls. In plots comparing CSF and blood CD4+ T cell clonotypes from the same patient, HCRT-specific and TRIB2-specific autoreactive clonotypes were highlighted. Autoreactive clonotypes were reported to be detected serially in the blood of the same patients and of different patients, but not in the blood of healthy controls.

The germline V gene (reference sequence) supplies CDR1 SGHNT and CDR2 YYREEE. Including the terminal cysteine and phenylalanine, the CDR3 comprises 14 residues. Solely the CDR3 DNA is kept, with 42 bases framed from the first base. The V and J ends are trimmed by 0 bases and 6 bases, leaving 13 bases between them. Memory CD4+ T cells were sorted ex vivo from peripheral blood of narcolepsy patients and healthy controls for TCR Vbeta sequencing. A remark on this clone: There is no known antigen for this receptor. Per-base qualities were not stored, and no clone one base away is much larger.

Library creation used the immunoSEQ multiplex PCR assay. Sourced from immuneACCESS, this table was stored by TCRdb with only in-frame sequences that have V and J called. A share of the clones is absent; for the studies checked, an unresolved V gene accounts for under half, and the remainder has no known explanation. The sample yields some 30,000 clones; approximately 80% were counted once. The ten largest clones take up approximately 0.99% of the sample. Sequencing input: memory (CD45RA-) CD4+ T cells from blood. The sample's cell subset or site, from its label and the paper: memory T cells sorted ex vivo from peripheral blood. This chain joins TRBV5-4 to TRBJ2-7; the D segment may tentatively be TRBD1 or TRBD2, each giving 5 matched bases. The TCR sequence derives from a human donor in good health. The CDR3 has the sequence CASSLAGAGFEQYF. The DNA is TGTGCCAGCAGCTTGGCCGGGGCCGGCTTCGAGCAGTACTTC.